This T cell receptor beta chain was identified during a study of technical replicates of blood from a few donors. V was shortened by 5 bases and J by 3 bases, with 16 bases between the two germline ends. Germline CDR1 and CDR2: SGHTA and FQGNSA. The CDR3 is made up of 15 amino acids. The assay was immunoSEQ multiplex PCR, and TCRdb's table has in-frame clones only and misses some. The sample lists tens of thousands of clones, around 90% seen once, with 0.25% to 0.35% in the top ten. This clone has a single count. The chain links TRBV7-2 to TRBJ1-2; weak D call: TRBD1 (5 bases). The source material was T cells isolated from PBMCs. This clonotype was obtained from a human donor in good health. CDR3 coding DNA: TGTGCCAGCAGCCCCGGGGGGGGTCGAGACTATGGCTACACCTTC. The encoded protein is CASSPGGGRDYGYTF.